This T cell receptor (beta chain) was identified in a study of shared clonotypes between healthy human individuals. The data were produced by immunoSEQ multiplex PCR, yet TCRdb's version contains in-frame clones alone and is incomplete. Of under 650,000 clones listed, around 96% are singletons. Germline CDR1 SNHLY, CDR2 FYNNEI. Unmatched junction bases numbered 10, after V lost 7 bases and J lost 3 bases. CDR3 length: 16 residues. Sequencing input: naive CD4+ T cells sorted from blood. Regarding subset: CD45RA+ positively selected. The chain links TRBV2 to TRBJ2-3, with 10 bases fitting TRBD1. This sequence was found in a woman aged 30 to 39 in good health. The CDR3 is CASKFFRQGATDTQYF. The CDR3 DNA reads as TGTGCCAGCAAATTTTTCAGACAGGGGGCAACAGATACGCAGTATTTT.